The rows below give T cell receptor beta chains drawn from one sample of a study of cytomegalovirus exposure and HLA in healthy donors. Clones were read by immunoSEQ multiplex PCR, and TCRdb kept only the in-frame ones, dropping some. This sample has 65,000 to 95,000 clones, with 90% to 95% found just once. Sequenced sample: PBMCs. These receptors were taken from a woman under 40 in good health and CMV-seronegative. The CDR3 runs from the conserved cysteine through the conserved F or W. D genes are given only for firm matches. Clone size is shown for a subset of rows, as once, few, many or a class of expanded clone.

>TRBD2|NA|TRBV9|TRBJ2-1|15
CASSVAGAGGNEQFF
TGTGCCAGCAGCGTAGCTGGGGCGGGAGGCAATGAGCAGTTCTTC
>TRBD2|NA|TRBV19|TRBJ2-5|14
CASSITGGQETQYF
TGTGCCAGTAGTATAACGGGGGGCCAAGAGACCCAGTACTTC
>TRBD1|NA|TRBV28|TRBJ1-2|15
CASRPPGQGGYGYTF
TGTGCCAGCAGGCCGCCGGGACAGGGGGGCTATGGCTACACCTTC
>NA|NA|TRBV28|TRBJ2-6|14
CASIDSSGANVLTF
TGTGCCAGCATTGACTCCTCTGGGGCCAACGTCCTGACTTTC
>TRBD2|NA|TRBV2|TRBJ2-5|18
CASSEAWTSGGRGETQYF
TGTGCCAGCAGTGAAGCATGGACTAGCGGGGGGAGGGGAGAGACCCAGTACTTC
>NA|NA|TRBV30|TRBJ1-2|13
CAWSPGTASGYTF
TGTGCCTGGAGTCCCGGGACTGCAAGTGGCTACACCTTC
>NA|few|TRBV6-6|TRBJ1-2|12
CASSNRQVGYTF
TGTGCCAGCAGTAATCGACAGGTCGGCTACACCTTC
>NA|NA|TRBV18|TRBJ1-5|14
CASSRTEFSQPQHF
TGTGCCAGCTCACGGACAGAATTCAGTCAGCCCCAGCATTTT
>TRBD1|NA|TRBV18|TRBJ1-1|13
CASSLSRGDEAFF
TGTGCCAGCTCACTCAGCAGGGGGGATGAAGCTTTCTTT
>NA|NA|TRBV30|TRBJ1-5|14
CAWSVRGSAGSQHF
TGTGCCTGGAGTGTACGGGGTTCCGCTGGATCCCAGCATTTT
>TRBD1|NA|TRBV6-6|TRBJ1-5|16
CASSARITGEEQPQHF
TGTGCCAGCAGTGCCCGCATTACAGGGGAGGAACAGCCCCAGCATTTT
>TRBD2|NA|TRBV19|TRBJ2-1|15
CASSTLAISYNEQFF
TGTGCCAGTAGTACACTAGCGATCTCCTACAATGAGCAGTTCTTC
>NA|NA|TRBV28|TRBJ1-6|15
CASTPTGRGKSPLHF
TGTGCCAGCACCCCCACGGGTAGAGGGAAATCACCCCTCCACTTT
>NA|NA|TRBV14|TRBJ1-1|13
CASSWTENTEAFF
TGTGCCAGCAGCTGGACAGAGAACACTGAAGCTTTCTTT
>TRBD1|NA|TRBV27|TRBJ2-7|14
CASSLTGSSYEQYF
TGTGCCAGCAGTTTGACAGGGAGCTCCTACGAGCAGTACTTC
>TRBD2|NA|TRBV30|TRBJ2-1|13
CAWTTSGWYEQFF
TGTGCCTGGACGACTAGCGGGTGGTATGAGCAGTTCTTC
>TRBD1|few|TRBV5-1|TRBJ1-2|15
CASSFTGASNYGYTF
TGCGCCAGCAGCTTCACAGGGGCTTCTAACTATGGCTACACCTTC
>NA|NA|TRBV7-2|TRBJ2-7|15
CASTRSQGFSYEQYF
TGTGCCAGCACTCGGAGCCAGGGGTTCTCCTACGAGCAGTACTTC
>NA|NA|TRBV10-3|TRBJ1-2|14
CAISHGFGWNGYTF
TGTGCCATCAGTCACGGGTTTGGGTGGAATGGCTACACCTTC
>NA|NA|TRBV28|TRBJ1-1|15
CASSLLGGLDTEAFF
TGTGCCAGCAGTCTTCTTGGGGGCTTGGATACTGAAGCTTTCTTT
>NA|NA|TRBV7-2|TRBJ2-2|16
CASSFVSGTHTGELFF
TGTGCCAGCAGCTTCGTTTCCGGGACTCACACCGGGGAGCTGTTTTTT